Below, 5 T cell receptor beta chains from the same sample are listed, as sequenced in a study of cytomegalovirus exposure and HLA in healthy donors. PCR used 60 Vbeta primers and 13 Jbeta primers. Sequencing used immunoSEQ multiplex PCR; TCRdb keeps in-frame clones, though not all of them. This sample carries some 170,000 clones, more than 80% of them seen once, and the ten largest clones take around 7.7%. Material: PBMCs. Receptor source: a woman in her 30s in good health and CMV-seropositive.

V and J are TRBV5-4 and TRBJ2-2; D perhaps matches TRBD2 (5 bases). CDR1 is SGHNT, CDR2 YYREEE, per germline (reference sequence). The CDR3 length is 16 residues. Trimming shortened V by 0 bases and J by 3 bases, and 12 bases separated the two germline ends. CDR3 DNA: TGTGCCAGCAGCTTGGCCGGAGGAAGTTACACCGGGGAGCTGTTTTTT. Protein sequence: CASSLAGGSYTGELFF.

The genes are TRBV11-3 and TRBJ2-3; 9 positions match TRBD2. The V segment lost 6 bases and the J segment 6 bases; nucleotides outside the gene matches: 7. Germline CDR1 and CDR2: SGHNT and YENEEA. CDR3 length: 14 amino acids. Here the CDR3 DNA reads TGTGCCAGCAGGGCAGCGGGGGGTTCGGATACGCAGTATTTT. Its protein product is CASRAAGGSDTQYF. The full variable domain, in which reference TRBV11-3 and TRBJ2-3 provide the parts outside the CDR3, is EAGVVQSPRYKIIEKKQPVAFWCNPISGHNTLYWYLQNLGQGPELLIRYENEEAVDDSQLPKDRFSAERLKGVDSTLKIQPAELGDSAVYLCASRAAGGSDTQYFGPGTRLTVL.

V usage is TRBV30 and J usage is TRBJ1-1; no firm D call. In germline, CDR1 is GTSNPN, CDR2 SVGIG (reference sequence). V gave up 2 bases and J gave up 4 bases, with 11 bases separating them. The CDR3 extends over 13 amino acids. The CDR3 bases are TGTGCCTGGAGTAATTTCCGGGGCACTGAAGCTTTCTTT. Its protein product is CAWSNFRGTEAFF.

In this sample, this clone turned up once. V and J are TRBV2 and TRBJ2-2; 7 bases are shared with TRBD2. Germline CDR1 SNHLY, CDR2 FYNNEI. The ends lost 6 bases at V and 6 bases at J; junction bases unmatched: 10. The CDR3 is 15 residues long. CDR3 DNA: TGTGCCAGCAGCAAACTCCTCGGGAGGTCCGGGGAGCTGTTTTTT. Translating it yields CASSKLLGRSGELFF.

This clone occurred a few times. The V call is TRBV2, the J call TRBJ1-2; D gene uncertain. Germline loops: CDR1 SNHLY, CDR2 FYNNEI. CDR3 length: 12 amino acids. Trimming shortened V by 7 bases and J by 2 bases, and 8 bases separated the two germline ends. Here the CDR3 DNA reads TGTGCCAGCAAACCGGAGAACTATGGCTACACCTTC. Translating gives CASKPENYGYTF. Filled out from reference TRBV2 and TRBJ1-2, the complete variable domain reads EPEVTQTPSHQVTQMGQEVILRCVPISNHLYFYWYRQILGQKVEFLVSFYNNEISEKSEIFDDQFSVERPDGSNFTLKIRSTKLEDSAMYFCASKPENYGYTFGSGTRLTVV.